This T cell receptor beta chain emerged from a study of shared clonotypes between healthy human individuals. The CDR3 consists of 15 residues. Germline loops: CDR1 SQVTM, CDR2 ANQGSEA. V was cut by 1 base and J by 2 bases, with 12 bases left in between. Assay: immunoSEQ multiplex PCR; the TCRdb copy retains only in-frame clones and omits some. The sample lists about 600,000 clones, almost 97% occurring once. The chain couples TRBV29-1 to TRBJ2-1; no reliable D call. The clonotype originates from a woman in her 30s in good health. The material sequenced was naive CD4+ T cells sorted from blood. Indicated subset: CD45RA+ positively selected. CDR3 loop: CSVEGSARTYNEQFF. The CDR3 DNA sequence: TGCAGCGTTGAAGGGTCAGCAAGGACCTACAATGAGCAGTTCTTC.